This T cell receptor (beta chain) was captured by sequencing in a study of beta chain features in type 1 diabetes. Study-wide results and caveats: When Type 1 diabetes patients were examined, their TCRB CDR3s proved moderately but significantly shorter in all four CD4+ subsets.

Germline CDR1 is MNHEY and CDR2 is SVGAGI. The length of the CDR3 is 13 residues. With V trimmed by 6 bases and J by 4 bases, 2 bases remained unmatched. The investigators reverse transcribed all of the isolated RNA, so they sequenced expressed TCRB transcripts. Some clones are missing from TCRdb's copy, which holds only in-frame ones; the method was immunoSEQ multiplex PCR. Counted here are hundreds of thousands of clones, around an eighth occurring once; the ten biggest clones make up just under 0.04%. This clone appeared a few times. Its antigen is as yet unknown. The TCR was taken from a man younger than 35 with type 1 diabetes. The sequencing sample was made of naive CD4+ T cells from blood. V usage is TRBV6-5 and J usage is TRBJ2-7; 11 nucleotides line up with TRBD1. CDR3 nucleotide sequence: TGTGCCAGCAGAGGGACAGGGGGGTACGAGCAGTACTTC. This translates into CASRGTGGYEQYF.